The present T cell receptor (beta chain) was sequenced within a study of neurological immune-mediated disorders. The germline gives CDR1 SGHRS, CDR2 YFSETQ. J lost 2 bases, V lost 4 bases, and 14 bases had no gene match. The CDR3 consists of 17 residues. From the 5' RACE reads, TCRdb called clonotypes with MiXCR, one entry per CDR3 protein. Of some 47,000 distinct CDR3 sequences listed, about 6% are singletons. Findings and limits, study-wide: Expansion of TCR clones was greatest in HTLV-1-associated myelopathy and smallest in multiple sclerosis, where it fell below that of healthy controls.

This clonotype was observed many times. Its antigen is currently unknown. This receptor was obtained from a woman in her 40s in good health. Source material: CD4+ T cells from blood. The J gene is TRBJ2-5, the V gene TRBV5-1, with 7 bases that match TRBD1. CDR3 residues: CASSRLMTGPSQETQYF. Here the CDR3 DNA reads TGCGCCAGCAGCCGGCTCATGACAGGGCCCTCGCAAGAGACCCAGTACTTC.